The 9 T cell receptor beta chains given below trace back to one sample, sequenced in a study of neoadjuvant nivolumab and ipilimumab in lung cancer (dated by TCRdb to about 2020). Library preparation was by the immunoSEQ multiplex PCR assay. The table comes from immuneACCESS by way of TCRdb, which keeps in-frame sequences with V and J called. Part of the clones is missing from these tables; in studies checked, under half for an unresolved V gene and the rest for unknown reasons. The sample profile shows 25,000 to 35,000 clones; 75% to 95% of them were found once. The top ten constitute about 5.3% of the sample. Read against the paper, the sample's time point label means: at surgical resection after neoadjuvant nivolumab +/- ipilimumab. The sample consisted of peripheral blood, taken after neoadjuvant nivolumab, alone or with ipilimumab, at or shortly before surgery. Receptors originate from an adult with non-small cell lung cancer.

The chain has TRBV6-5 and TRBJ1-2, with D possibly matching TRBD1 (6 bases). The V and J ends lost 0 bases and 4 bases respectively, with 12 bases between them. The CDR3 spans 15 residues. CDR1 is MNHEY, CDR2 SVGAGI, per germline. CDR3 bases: TGTGCCAGCAGTTACTCGAGGCAGGGGATCTATGGCTACACCTTC. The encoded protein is CASSYSRQGIYGYTF.

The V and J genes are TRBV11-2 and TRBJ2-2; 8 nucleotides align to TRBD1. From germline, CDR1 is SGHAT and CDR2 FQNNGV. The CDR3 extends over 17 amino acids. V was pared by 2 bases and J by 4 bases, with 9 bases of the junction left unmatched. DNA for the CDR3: TGTGCCAGCAGCTTAAGAAGGACAGGGCAGGGCACCGGGGAGCTGTTTTTT. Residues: CASSLRRTGQGTGELFF. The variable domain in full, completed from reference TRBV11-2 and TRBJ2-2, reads EAGVAQSPRYKIIEKRQSVAFWCNPISGHATLYWYQQILGQGPKLLIQFQNNGVVDDSQLPKDRFSAERLKGVDSTLKIQPAKLEDSAVYLCASSLRRTGQGTGELFFGEGSRLTVL.

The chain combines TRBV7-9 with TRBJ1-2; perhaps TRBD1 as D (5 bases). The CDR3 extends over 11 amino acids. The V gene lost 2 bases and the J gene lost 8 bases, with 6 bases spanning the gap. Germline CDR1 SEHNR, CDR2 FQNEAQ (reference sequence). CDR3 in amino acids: CASSLRGGYTF. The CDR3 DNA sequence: TGTGCCAGCAGCTTAAGGGGAGGCTACACCTTC.

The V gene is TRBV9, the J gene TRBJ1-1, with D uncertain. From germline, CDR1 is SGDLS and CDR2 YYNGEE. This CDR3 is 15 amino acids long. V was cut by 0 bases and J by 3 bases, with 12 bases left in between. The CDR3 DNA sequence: TGTGCCAGCAGCGTAGTTGCCGGCGAGGACACTGAAGCTTTCTTT. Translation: CASSVVAGEDTEAFF.

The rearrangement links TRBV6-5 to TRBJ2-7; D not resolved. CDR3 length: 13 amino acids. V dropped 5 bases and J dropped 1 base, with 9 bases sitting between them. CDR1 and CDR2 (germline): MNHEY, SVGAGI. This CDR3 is CASSTPTSYEQYF. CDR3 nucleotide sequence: TGTGCCAGCAGTACCCCCACTTCCTACGAGCAGTACTTC.

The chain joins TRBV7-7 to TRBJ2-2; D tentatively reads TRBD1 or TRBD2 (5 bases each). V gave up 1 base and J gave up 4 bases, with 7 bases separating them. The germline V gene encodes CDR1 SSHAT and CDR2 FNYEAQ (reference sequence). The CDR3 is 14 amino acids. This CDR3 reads CASSLDGTTGELFF. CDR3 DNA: TGTGCCAGCAGCTTAGATGGGACCACCGGGGAGCTGTTTTTT.

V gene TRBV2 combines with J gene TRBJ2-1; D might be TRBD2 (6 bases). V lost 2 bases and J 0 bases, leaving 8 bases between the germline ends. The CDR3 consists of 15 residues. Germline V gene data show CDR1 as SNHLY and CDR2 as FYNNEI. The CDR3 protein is CASSERRGSYNEQFF. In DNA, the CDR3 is TGTGCCAGCAGTGAAAGGAGGGGCTCCTACAATGAGCAGTTCTTC. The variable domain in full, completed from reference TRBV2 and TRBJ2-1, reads EPEVTQTPSHQVTQMGQEVILRCVPISNHLYFYWYRQILGQKVEFLVSFYNNEISEKSEIFDDQFSVERPDGSNFTLKIRSTKLEDSAMYFCASSERRGSYNEQFFGPGTRLTVL.

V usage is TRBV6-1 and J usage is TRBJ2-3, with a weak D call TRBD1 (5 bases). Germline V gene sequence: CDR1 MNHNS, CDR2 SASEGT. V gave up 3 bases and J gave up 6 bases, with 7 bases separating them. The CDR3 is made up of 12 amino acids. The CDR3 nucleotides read TGTGCCAGCAGTGACAACAGGGATACGCAGTATTTT. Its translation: CASSDNRDTQYF.

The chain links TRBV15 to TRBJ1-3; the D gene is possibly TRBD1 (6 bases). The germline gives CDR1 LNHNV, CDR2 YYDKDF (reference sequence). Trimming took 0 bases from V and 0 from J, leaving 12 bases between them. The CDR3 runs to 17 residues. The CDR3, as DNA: TGTGCCACCAGCAGAGATCTGCGGGGGCACTCTGGAAACACCATATATTTT. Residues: CATSRDLRGHSGNTIYF. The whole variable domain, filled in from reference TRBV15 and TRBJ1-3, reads DAMVIQNPRYQVTQFGKPVTLSCSQTLNHNVMYWYQQKSSQAPKLLFHYYDKDFNNEADTPDNFQSRRPNTSFCFLDIRSPGLGDTAMYLCATSRDLRGHSGNTIYFGEGSWLTVV.